This T cell receptor beta chain came from a study of cytomegalovirus exposure and HLA in healthy donors. The study ran its PCR with 60 Vbeta and 13 Jbeta primers. Profiling relied on immunoSEQ multiplex PCR, and the TCRdb table lists in-frame clones only, not all of them. Of about 160,000 clones in the sample, roughly 79% are singletons; the top ten hold about 1.6%. Study-wide results and caveats: In presence/absence analyses, roughly uniform sequencing depth across donors was assumed. For TCR beta chains, V- and J-gene trimming was later linked to a missense DCLRE1C variant.

Between the trimmed V and J ends, which lost 5 bases and 2 bases, there was a span of 9 bases. Germline V gene sequence: CDR1 MDHEN, CDR2 SYDVKM. This CDR3 comprises 13 residues. In the case of this clone: Its antigen is not identified.

The clonotype was recovered from a man aged 40-49 years in good health and CMV-seronegative. This sequence joins TRBV28 and TRBJ2-5; D possibly corresponds to TRBD2 (5 bases). The sequencing input was PBMCs. For the CDR3, the DNA is TGTGCCAGCAGTCAGCGGCCTCAAGAGACCCAGTACTTC. Translating gives CASSQRPQETQYF.